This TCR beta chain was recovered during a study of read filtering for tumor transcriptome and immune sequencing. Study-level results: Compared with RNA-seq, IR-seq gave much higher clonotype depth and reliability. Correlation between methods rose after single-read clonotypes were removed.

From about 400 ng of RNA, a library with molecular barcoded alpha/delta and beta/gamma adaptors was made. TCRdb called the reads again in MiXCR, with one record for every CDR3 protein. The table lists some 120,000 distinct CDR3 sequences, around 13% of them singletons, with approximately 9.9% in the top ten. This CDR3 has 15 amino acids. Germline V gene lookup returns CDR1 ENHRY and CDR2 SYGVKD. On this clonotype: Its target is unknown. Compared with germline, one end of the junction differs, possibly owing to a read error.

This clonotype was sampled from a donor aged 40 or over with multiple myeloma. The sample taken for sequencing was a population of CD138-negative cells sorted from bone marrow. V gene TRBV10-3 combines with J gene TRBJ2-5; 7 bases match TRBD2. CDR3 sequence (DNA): TGTGCCACTCACGACTCGAGCGGGATGGAAGAGACCCAGCACTTC. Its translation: CATHDSSGMEETQHF.